The rows below give T cell receptor beta chains drawn from one sample of a study of T cell repertoires in cytomegalovirus infection. These TCRs' antigens remain unknown. TCRdb re-derived calls from the reads in MiXCR, one entry per CDR3 protein. The sample yields about 220,000 distinct CDR3 sequences, 35% to 40% seen once. Source: CD8+ T cells from cultured PBMCs, taken from culture after CMV antigen stimulation. The origin of the receptors is a human donor in good health (CMV status not recorded). Some clones in this sample may be carry-over from other donors' samples. CDR3s include the opening cysteine and the closing phenylalanine or tryptophan. A D gene is named only where the DNA matches it firmly. The listing skips clone size in some rows; elsewhere it reads once, few, many or a size class.

TRBD1,TRBV11-2,.,TRBJ2-3,CASSQTGVPDTQYF,TGTGCCAGCAGCCAGACAGGGGTCCCAGATACGCAGTATTTT
.,TRBV29-1,.,TRBJ2-2,CSTQGSSNTGELFF,TGCAGCACTCAAGGGTCCAGTAACACCGGGGAGCTGTTTTTT
.,TRBV7-2,few,TRBJ2-7,CASSPSHHEQYF,TGTGCCAGCAGCCCCTCGCACCACGAGCAGTACTTC
.,TRBV2,few,TRBJ2-3,CASRPGQGMITDTQYF,TGTGCCAGCAGACCCGGCCAGGGGATGATCACAGATACGCAGTATTTT
TRBD2,TRBV7-6,.,TRBJ2-7,CASSLLASGVPSYEQYF,TGTGCCAGCAGCTTACTGGCTAGCGGGGTCCCCTCCTACGAGCAGTACTTC
.,TRBV6-1,.,TRBJ2-7,CASSTRLYEQYF,TGTGCCAGCAGTACTAGGCTCTACGAGCAGTACTTC
.,TRBV20-1,.,TRBJ2-7,CSASFTPGTSSLYEQYF,TGCAGTGCTTCGTTCACCCCGGGGACGTCGAGTCTCTACGAGCAGTACTTC
.,TRBV27,.,TRBJ1-5,CASSDGPGPQHF,TGTGCCAGCAGTGACGGGCCAGGGCCCCAGCATTTT
.,TRBV9,.,TRBJ1-1,CASSPPRGFTEAFF,TGTGCCAGCAGCCCTCCCAGGGGATTCACTGAAGCTTTCTTT
.,TRBV28,.,TRBJ1-6,CASSSIPSSGDGSSPLHF,TGTGCCAGCAGCTCGATCCCCTCCTCGGGGGACGGTAGTTCACCCCTCCACTTT
.,TRBV11-2,.,TRBJ2-2,CASSLTVGGPDTGELFF,TGTGCCAGCAGCCTTACCGTCGGGGGGCCGGACACCGGGGAGCTGTTTTTT
TRBD1,TRBV7-8,.,TRBJ1-4,CASSLRTGGEKLFF,TGTGCCAGCAGCTTACGGACAGGGGGGGAAAAACTGTTTTTT
.,TRBV7-2,.,TRBJ2-2,CASSPLEGTTGELFF,TGTGCCAGCAGCCCCCTAGAGGGTACGACCGGGGAGCTGTTTTTT
TRBD1,TRBV29-1,.,TRBJ1-4,CSVARTGGRGEKLFF,TGCAGCGTTGCCCGAACAGGGGGGCGAGGTGAAAAACTGTTTTTT
.,TRBV10-3,.,TRBJ2-1,CAIIESMAAADYNEQFF,TGTGCCATCATTGAGTCTATGGCCGCAGCGGATTACAATGAGCAGTTCTTC